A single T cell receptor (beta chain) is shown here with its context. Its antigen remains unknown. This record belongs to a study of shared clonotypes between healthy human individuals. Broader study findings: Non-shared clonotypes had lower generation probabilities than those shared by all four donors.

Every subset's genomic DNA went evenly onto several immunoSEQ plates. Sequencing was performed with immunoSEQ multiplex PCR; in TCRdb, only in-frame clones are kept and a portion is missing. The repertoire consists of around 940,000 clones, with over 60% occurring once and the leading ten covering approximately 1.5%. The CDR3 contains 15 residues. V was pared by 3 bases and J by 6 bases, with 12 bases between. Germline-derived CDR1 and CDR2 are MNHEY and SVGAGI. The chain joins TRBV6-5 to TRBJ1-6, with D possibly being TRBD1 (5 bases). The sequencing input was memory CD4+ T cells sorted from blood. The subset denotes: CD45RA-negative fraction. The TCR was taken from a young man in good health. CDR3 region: CASSYLSGPNSPLHF. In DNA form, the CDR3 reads TGTGCCAGCAGTTATCTCTCGGGGCCTAATTCACCCCTCCACTTT.